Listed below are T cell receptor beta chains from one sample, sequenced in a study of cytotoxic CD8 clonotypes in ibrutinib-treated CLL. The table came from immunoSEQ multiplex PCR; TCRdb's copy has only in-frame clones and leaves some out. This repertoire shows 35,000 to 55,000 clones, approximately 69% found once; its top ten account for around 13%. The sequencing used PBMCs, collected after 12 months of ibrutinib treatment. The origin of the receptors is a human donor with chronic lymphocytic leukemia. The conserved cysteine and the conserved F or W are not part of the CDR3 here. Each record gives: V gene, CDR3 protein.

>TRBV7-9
ASSTPLGTGVLNEQF
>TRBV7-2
ASSLAKFRDSDTQY
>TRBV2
ASSRDGGHDQPQH
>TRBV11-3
ASSLTSGGGNEQF
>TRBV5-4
ASSSTGVEEQF
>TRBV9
ASSVGTSGYTDTQY
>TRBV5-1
ASSSGSVGTEAF
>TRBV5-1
ASAPASEENNEQF
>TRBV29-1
SVVDTQSGANVLT
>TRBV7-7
ASSSDHRDRRRCSNQPQH
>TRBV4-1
ASSRDRGIAEAF
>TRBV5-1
ASSLGTGGPTQFLGNTIY
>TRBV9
ASAGLAGSTDTQY
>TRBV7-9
ASSLDPGLETQY
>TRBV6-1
ASSAEGAGNQPQH
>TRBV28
ASSITRNTEAF
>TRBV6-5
ASSASGTETYEQY
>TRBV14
ASSPPRRHNEQF
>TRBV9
ASSAQGYNEQF